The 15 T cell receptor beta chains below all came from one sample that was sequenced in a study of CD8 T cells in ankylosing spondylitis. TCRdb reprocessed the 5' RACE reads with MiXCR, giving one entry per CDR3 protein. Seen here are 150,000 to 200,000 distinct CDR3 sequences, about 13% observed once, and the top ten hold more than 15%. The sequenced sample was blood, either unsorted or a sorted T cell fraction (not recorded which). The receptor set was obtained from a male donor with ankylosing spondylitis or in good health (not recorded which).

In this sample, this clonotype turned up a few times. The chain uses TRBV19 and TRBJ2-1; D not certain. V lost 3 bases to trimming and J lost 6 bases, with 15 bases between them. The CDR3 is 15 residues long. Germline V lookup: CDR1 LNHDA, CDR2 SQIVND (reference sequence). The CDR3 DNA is TGTGCCAGTAGTATGGTAGGTAATGCCGGCAATGAGCAGTTCTTC. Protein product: CASSMVGNAGNEQFF.

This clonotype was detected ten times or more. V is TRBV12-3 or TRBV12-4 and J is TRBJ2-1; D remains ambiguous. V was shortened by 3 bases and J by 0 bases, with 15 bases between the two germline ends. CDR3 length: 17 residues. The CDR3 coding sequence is TGTGCCAGCAGTTTGCTCTCGACCCTCGGCTCCTACAATGAGCAGTTCTTC. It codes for CASSLLSTLGSYNEQFF.

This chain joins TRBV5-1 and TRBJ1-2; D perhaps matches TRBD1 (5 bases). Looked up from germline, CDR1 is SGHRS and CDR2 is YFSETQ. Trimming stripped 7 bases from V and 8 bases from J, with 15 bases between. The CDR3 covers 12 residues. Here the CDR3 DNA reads TGCGCCAGCCTCGGGGACCGAGGAGGCTACACCTTC. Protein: CASLGDRGGYTF.

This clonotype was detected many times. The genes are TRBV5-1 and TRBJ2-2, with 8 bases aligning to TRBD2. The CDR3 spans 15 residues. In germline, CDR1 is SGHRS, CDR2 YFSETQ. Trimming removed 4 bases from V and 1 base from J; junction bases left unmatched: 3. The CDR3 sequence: CASSLSGMNTGELFF. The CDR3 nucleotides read TGCGCCAGCAGCCTTAGCGGGATGAACACCGGGGAGCTGTTTTTT.

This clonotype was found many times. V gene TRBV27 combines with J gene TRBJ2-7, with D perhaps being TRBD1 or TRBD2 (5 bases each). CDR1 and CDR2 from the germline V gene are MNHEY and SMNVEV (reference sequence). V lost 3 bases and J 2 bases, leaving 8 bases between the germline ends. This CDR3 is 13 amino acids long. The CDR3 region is CASSLGVTYEQYF. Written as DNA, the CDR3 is TGTGCCAGCAGTTTGGGGGTAACCTACGAGCAGTACTTC.

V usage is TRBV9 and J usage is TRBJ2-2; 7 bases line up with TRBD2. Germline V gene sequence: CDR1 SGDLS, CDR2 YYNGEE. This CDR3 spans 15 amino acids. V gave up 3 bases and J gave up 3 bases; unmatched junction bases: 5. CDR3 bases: TGTGCCAGCAGCGCTCGGGACTACTACACCGGGGAGCTGTTTTTT. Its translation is CASSARDYYTGELFF.

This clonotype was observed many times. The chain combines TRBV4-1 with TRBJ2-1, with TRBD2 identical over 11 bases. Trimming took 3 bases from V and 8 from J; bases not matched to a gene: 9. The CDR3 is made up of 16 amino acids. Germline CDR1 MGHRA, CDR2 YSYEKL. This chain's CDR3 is CASSHLSGRATDEQFF. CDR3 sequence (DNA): TGCGCCAGCAGCCACCTTAGCGGGAGGGCCACAGATGAGCAGTTCTTC.

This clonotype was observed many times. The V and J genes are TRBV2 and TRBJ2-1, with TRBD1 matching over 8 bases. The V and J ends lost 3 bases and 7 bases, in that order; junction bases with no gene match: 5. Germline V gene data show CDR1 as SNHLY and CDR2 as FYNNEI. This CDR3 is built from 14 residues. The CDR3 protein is CASSDGQGENEQFF. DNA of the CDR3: TGTGCCAGCAGTGACGGACAGGGAGAGAATGAGCAGTTCTTC.

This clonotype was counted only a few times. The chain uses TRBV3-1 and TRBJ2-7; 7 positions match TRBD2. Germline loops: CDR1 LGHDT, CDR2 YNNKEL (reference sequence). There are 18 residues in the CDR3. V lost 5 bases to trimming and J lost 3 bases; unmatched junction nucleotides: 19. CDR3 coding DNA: TGTGCCAGCAGCAATGTTAGGCAAACGGGGAAGCGGGGCTACGAGCAGTACTTC. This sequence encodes CASSNVRQTGKRGYEQYF.

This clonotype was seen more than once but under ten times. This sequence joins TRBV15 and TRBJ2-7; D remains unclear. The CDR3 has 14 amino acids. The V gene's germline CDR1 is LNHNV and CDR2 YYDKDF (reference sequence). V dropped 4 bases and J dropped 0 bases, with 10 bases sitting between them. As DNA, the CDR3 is TGTGCCACCAGCAACCCGACACCCTCCTACGAGCAGTACTTC. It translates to CATSNPTPSYEQYF.

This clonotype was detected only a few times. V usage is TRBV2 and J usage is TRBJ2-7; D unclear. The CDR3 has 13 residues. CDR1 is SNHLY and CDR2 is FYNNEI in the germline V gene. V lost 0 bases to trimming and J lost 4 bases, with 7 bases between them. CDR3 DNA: TGTGCCAGCAGTGAAGCGCAAGGGTACGAGCAGTACTTC. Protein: CASSEAQGYEQYF.

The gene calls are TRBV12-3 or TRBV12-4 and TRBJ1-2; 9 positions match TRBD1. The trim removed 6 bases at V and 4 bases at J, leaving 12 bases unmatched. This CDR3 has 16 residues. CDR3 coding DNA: TGTGCCAGCAGGGGCCCGACAGGGGGAAGAGGCTATGGCTACACCTTC. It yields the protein CASRGPTGGRGYGYTF.

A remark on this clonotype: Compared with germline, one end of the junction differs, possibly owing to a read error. The CDR3 here is CASSLAGQIPYNEQFF. The CDR3, as DNA: TGTGCCAGCAGCCTAGCGGGGCAGATTCCCTACAATGAGCAGTTCTTC. The rearrangement links TRBV7-9 to TRBJ2-1, with 9 nucleotides matching TRBD2. Germline loops: CDR1 SEHNR, CDR2 FQNEAQ (reference sequence). The CDR3 runs to 16 residues.

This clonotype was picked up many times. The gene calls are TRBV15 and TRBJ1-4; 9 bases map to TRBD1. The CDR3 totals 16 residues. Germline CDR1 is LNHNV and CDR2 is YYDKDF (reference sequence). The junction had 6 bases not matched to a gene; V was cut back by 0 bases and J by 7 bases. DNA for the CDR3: TGTGCCACCAGCAGAGATCTGGGACAGGGATCTGAAAAACTGTTTTTT. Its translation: CATSRDLGQGSEKLFF. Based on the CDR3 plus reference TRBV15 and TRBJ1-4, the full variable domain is DAMVIQNPRYQVTQFGKPVTLSCSQTLNHNVMYWYQQKSSQAPKLLFHYYDKDFNNEADTPDNFQSRRPNTSFCFLDIRSPGLGDTAMYLCATSRDLGQGSEKLFFGSGTQLSVL.

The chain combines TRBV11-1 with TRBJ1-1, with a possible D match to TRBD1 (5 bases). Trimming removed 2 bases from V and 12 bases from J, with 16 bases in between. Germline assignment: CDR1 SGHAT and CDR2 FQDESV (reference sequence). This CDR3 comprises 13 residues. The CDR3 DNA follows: TGTGCCAGCAGCTTAAGCCACGGAGGGGAAACTTTCTTT. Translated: CASSLSHGGETFF.